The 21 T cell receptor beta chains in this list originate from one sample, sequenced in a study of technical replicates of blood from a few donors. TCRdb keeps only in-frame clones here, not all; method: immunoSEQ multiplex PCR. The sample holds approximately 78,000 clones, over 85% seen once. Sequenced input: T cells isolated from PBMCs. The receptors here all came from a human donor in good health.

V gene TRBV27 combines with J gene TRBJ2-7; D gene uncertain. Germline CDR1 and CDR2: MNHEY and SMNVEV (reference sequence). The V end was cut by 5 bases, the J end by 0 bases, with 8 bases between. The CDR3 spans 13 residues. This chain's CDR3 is CASSEASSYEQYF. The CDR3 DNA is TGTGCCAGCAGTGAAGCGTCCTCCTACGAGCAGTACTTC.

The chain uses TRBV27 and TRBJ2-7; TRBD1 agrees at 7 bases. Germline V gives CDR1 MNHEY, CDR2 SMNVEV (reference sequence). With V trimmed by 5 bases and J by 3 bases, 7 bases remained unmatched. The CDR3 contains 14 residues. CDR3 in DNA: TGTGCCAGCAGTAGTAGACAGGGTGGCTACGAGCAGTACTTC. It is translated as CASSSRQGGYEQYF.

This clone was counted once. The CDR3, as DNA: TGCGCCAGCAGCTCCAGGACAGGACCGAAAGAGACCCAGTACTTC. Residues: CASSSRTGPKETQYF. The rearrangement uses TRBV5-1 and TRBJ2-5; 7 bases map to TRBD1. Germline trimming cut 3 bases from V and 3 bases from J; bases unmatched to any gene: 8. The CDR3 extends over 15 amino acids. Germline values: CDR1 SGHRS, CDR2 YFSETQ.

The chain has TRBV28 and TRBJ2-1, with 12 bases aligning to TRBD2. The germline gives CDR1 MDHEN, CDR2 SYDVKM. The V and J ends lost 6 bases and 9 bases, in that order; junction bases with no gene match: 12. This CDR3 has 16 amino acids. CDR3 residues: CASRSSSGRASAEQFF. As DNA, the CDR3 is TGTGCCAGCAGGTCCTCTAGCGGGAGGGCGTCGGCTGAGCAGTTCTTC.

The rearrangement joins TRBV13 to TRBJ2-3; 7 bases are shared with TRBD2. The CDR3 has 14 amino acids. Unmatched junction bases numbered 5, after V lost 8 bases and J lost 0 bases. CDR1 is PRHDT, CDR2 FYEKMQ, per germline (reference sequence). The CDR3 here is CASGRGGSTDTQYF. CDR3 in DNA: TGTGCCAGCGGTCGCGGGGGTAGCACAGATACGCAGTATTTT.

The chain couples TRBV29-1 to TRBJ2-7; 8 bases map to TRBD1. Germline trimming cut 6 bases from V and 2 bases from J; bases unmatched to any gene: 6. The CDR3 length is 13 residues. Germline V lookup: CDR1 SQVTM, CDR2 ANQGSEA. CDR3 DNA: TGCAGCGTGATGACAGGGGATACCTACGAGCAGTACTTC. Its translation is CSVMTGDTYEQYF.

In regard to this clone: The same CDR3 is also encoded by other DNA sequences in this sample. The CDR3 nucleotides are TGTGCCAGCAGTTTAACTGGGGGGAGCTACGAGCAGTACTTC. As protein: CASSLTGGSYEQYF. The rearrangement joins TRBV28 to TRBJ2-7, with D tentatively TRBD2 (6 bases). V was pared by 2 bases and J by 3 bases, with 11 bases between. Germline V gene lookup returns CDR1 MDHEN and CDR2 SYDVKM. This CDR3 is 14 amino acids long.

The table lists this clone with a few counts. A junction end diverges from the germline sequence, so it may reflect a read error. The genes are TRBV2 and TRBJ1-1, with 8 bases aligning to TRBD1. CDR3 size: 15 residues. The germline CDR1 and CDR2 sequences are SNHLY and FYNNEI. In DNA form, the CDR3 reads TGTGCCAGCAGAGAAGGACAGGGAGGGAACACTGAAGCTTTCTTT. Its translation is CASREGQGGNTEAFF.

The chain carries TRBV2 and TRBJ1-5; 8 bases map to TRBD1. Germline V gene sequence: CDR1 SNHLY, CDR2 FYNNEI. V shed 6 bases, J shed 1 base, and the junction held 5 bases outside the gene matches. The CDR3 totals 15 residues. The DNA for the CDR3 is TGTGCCAGCAGGGGGGACAGGTTCAGCAATCAGCCCCAGCATTTT. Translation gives CASRGDRFSNQPQHF.

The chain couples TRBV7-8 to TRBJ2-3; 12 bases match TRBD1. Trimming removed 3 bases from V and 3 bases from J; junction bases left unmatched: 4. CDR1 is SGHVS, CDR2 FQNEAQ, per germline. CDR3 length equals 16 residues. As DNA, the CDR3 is TGTGCCAGCAGCTTGGGGACAGGGGGCGGGACAGATACGCAGTATTTT. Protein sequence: CASSLGTGGGTDTQYF. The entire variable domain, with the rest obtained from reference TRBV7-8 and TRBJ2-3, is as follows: GAGVSQSPRYKVAKRGQDVALRCDPISGHVSLFWYQQALGQGPEFLTYFQNEAQLDKSGLPSDRFFAERPEGSVSTLKIQRTQQEDSAVYLCASSLGTGGGTDTQYFGPGTRLTVL.

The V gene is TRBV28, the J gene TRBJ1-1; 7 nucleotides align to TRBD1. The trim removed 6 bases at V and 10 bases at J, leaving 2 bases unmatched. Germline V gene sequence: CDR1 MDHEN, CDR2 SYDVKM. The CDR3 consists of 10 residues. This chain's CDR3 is CASSRQGAFF. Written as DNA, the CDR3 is TGTGCCAGCAGCAGACAGGGAGCTTTCTTT. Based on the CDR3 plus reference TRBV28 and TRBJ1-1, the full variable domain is DVKVTQSSRYLVKRTGEKVFLECVQDMDHENMFWYRQDPGLGLRLIYFSYDVKMKEKGDIPEGYSVSREKKERFSLILESASTNQTSMYLCASSRQGAFFGQGTRLTVV.

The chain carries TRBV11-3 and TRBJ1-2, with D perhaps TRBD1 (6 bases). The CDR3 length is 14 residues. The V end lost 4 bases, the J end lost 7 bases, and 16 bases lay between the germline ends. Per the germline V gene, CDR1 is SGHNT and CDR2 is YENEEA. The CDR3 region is CASSSRTASFGYTF. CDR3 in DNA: TGTGCCAGCAGCTCTAGGACAGCGTCATTTGGCTACACCTTC.

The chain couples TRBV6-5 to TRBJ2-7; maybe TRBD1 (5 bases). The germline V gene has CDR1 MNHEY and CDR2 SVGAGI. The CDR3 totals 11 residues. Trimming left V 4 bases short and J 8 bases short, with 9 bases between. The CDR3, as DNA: TGTGCCAGCAGTTTTGGACACCAGCAGTACTTC. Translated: CASSFGHQQYF.

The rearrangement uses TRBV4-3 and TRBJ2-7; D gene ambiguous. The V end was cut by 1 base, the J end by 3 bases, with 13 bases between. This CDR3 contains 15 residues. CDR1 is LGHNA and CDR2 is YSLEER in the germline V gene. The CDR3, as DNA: TGCGCCAGCAGCCAAGGAAGTGGGCCTTACTACGAGCAGTACTTC. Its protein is CASSQGSGPYYEQYF.

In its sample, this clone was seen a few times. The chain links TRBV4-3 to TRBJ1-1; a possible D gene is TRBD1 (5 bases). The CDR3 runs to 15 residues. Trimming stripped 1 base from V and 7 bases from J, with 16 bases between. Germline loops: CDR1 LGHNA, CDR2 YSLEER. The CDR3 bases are TGCGCCAGCAGCCAAGCTGGGGAGGGGATTTATGAAGCTTTCTTT. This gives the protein CASSQAGEGIYEAFF.

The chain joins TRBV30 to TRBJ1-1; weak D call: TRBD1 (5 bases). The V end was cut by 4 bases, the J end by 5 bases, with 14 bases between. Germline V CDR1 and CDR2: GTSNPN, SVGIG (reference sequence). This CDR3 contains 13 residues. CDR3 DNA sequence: TGTGCCTGGAAGGTGGGGCGAGGTACTGAAGCTTTCTTT. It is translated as CAWKVGRGTEAFF.

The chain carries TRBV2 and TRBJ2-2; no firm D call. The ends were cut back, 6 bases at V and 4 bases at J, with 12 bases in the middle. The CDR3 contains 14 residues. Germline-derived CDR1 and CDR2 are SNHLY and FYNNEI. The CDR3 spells CASRGDRSTGELFF. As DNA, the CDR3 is TGTGCCAGCAGAGGTGATAGGAGCACCGGGGAGCTGTTTTTT.

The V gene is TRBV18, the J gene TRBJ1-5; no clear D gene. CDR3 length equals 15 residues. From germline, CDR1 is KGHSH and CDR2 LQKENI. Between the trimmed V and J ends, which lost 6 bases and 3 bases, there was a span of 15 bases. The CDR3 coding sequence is TGTGCCAGCTCTCTGCTGGCCGGGTCCAATCAGCCCCAGCATTTT. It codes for CASSLLAGSNQPQHF.

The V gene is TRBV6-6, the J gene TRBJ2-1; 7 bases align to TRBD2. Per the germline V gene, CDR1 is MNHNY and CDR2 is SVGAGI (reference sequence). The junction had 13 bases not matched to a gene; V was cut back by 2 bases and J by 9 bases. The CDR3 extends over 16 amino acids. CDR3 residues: CASSYVYGGRVGEQFF. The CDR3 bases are TGTGCCAGCAGTTACGTTTATGGGGGGAGGGTGGGTGAGCAGTTCTTC.

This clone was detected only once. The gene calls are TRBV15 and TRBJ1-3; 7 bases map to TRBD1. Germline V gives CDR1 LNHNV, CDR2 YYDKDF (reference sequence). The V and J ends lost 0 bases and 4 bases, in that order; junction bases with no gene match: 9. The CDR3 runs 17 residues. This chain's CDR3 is CATSRDRGGTAGNTIYF. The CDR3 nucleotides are TGTGCCACCAGCAGAGATCGGGGGGGGACAGCCGGAAACACCATATATTTT.

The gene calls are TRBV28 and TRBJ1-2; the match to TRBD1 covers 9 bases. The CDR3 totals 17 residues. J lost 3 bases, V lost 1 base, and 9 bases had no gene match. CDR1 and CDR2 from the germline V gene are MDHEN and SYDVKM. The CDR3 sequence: CASSLYRQGGWDYGYTF. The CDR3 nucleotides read TGTGCCAGCAGTTTATACAGACAGGGGGGTTGGGACTATGGCTACACCTTC.